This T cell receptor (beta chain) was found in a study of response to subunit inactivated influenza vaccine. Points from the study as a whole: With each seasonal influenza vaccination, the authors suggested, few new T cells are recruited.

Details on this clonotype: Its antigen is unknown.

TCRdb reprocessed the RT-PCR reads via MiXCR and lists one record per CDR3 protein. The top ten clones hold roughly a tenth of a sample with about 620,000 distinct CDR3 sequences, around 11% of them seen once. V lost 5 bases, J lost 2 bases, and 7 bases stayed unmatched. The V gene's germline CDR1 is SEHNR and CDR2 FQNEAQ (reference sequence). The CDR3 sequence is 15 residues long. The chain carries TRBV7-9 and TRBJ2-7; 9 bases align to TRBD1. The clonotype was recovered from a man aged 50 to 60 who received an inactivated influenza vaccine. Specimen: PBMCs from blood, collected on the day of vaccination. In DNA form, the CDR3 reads TGTGCCAGCAGCCTGGGGACAGGGAACCCCTACGAGCAGTACTTC. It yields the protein CASSLGTGNPYEQYF. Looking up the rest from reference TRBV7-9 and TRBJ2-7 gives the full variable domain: DTGVSQNPRHKITKRGQNVTFRCDPISEHNRLYWYRQTLGQGPEFLTYFQNEAQLEKSRLLSDRFSAERPKGSFSTLEIQRTEQGDSAMYLCASSLGTGNPYEQYFGPGTRLTVT.